This is a list of T cell receptor beta chains from one sample in a study of shared clonotypes between healthy human individuals. Sequencing was performed with immunoSEQ multiplex PCR; in TCRdb, only in-frame clones are kept and a portion is missing. The sample consists of some 2.4 million clones, approximately 93% of them appearing once. Sequences were obtained from naive CD4+ T cells from PBMCs. The receptors derive from a young man in good health. Some clones in this sample may be carry-over from other donors' samples. The CDR3 runs from the conserved cysteine through the conserved F or W. Each record gives: D gene, J gene, V gene, clone size, CDR3 protein, CDR3 DNA. D genes are given only for firm matches. Size is stated for part of the rows, as once, few or many counts, or as a class when the clone is expanded.

d_gene: -
j_gene: TRBJ1-3
v_gene: TRBV28
abundance: -
CDR3aa: CASSLNRVGNTIYF
CDR3nt: TGTGCCAGCAGTTTAAACAGGGTTGGAAACACCATATATTTT

d_gene: TRBD1
j_gene: TRBJ2-3
v_gene: TRBV28
abundance: -
CDR3aa: CASSQGGTDTQYF
CDR3nt: TGTGCCAGCAGTCAGGGGGGCACAGATACGCAGTATTTT

d_gene: -
j_gene: TRBJ2-7
v_gene: TRBV7-5
abundance: once
CDR3aa: CARRRRQGPPYEQYF
CDR3nt: TGTGCCAGAAGGCGAAGACAGGGGCCCCCCTACGAGCAGTACTTC

d_gene: TRBD2
j_gene: TRBJ2-3
v_gene: TRBV6-5
abundance: -
CDR3aa: CATHTGTSGGTQYF
CDR3nt: TGTGCCACCCATACCGGGACTAGCGGGGGGACGCAGTATTTT

d_gene: TRBD1
j_gene: TRBJ2-7
v_gene: TRBV5-1
abundance: -
CDR3aa: CASSSDRTLYEQYF
CDR3nt: TGCGCCAGCAGCTCGGACAGGACCCTCTACGAGCAGTACTTC

d_gene: -
j_gene: TRBJ2-3
v_gene: TRBV2
abundance: few
CDR3aa: CASRAESDTQYF
CDR3nt: TGTGCCAGCAGGGCAGAATCAGATACGCAGTATTTT

d_gene: TRBD2
j_gene: TRBJ2-5
v_gene: TRBV2
abundance: -
CDR3aa: CASSVLAGGLETQYF
CDR3nt: TGTGCCAGCAGTGTGCTAGCGGGAGGCCTAGAGACCCAGTACTTC

d_gene: TRBD1
j_gene: TRBJ1-2
v_gene: TRBV11-2
abundance: -
CDR3aa: CASLKTGGPFYGYTF
CDR3nt: TGTGCCAGCCTTAAGACAGGGGGCCCCTTCTATGGCTACACCTTC

d_gene: TRBD1
j_gene: TRBJ2-1
v_gene: TRBV5-1
abundance: -
CDR3aa: CASRFSAGGTGSYNEQFF
CDR3nt: TGCGCCAGCAGGTTTTCAGCTGGTGGGACAGGATCCTACAATGAGCAGTTCTTC

d_gene: TRBD2
j_gene: TRBJ2-7
v_gene: TRBV27
abundance: -
CDR3aa: CASSLGGRADEQYF
CDR3nt: TGTGCCAGCAGTTTGGGCGGGAGGGCCGACGAGCAGTACTTC

d_gene: TRBD2
j_gene: TRBJ2-1
v_gene: TRBV18
abundance: -
CDR3aa: CASAALGLAGTNEQFF
CDR3nt: TGTGCCAGCGCGGCCCTGGGACTAGCGGGAACAAATGAGCAGTTCTTC

d_gene: TRBD1
j_gene: TRBJ1-1
v_gene: TRBV5-4
abundance: -
CDR3aa: CASSPGTGGFRNTEAFF
CDR3nt: TGTGCCAGCAGCCCCGGGACAGGGGGTTTTCGGAACACTGAAGCTTTCTTT

d_gene: TRBD1
j_gene: TRBJ2-7
v_gene: TRBV7-2
abundance: -
CDR3aa: CASTLGQGTYEQYF
CDR3nt: TGTGCCAGCACCCTGGGACAGGGTACTTACGAGCAGTACTTC

d_gene: TRBD2
j_gene: TRBJ2-3
v_gene: TRBV6-6
abundance: -
CDR3aa: CASSARTSGMDTQYF
CDR3nt: TGTGCCAGCAGTGCCCGGACTAGCGGGATGGATACGCAGTATTTT

d_gene: -
j_gene: TRBJ1-2
v_gene: TRBV10-3
abundance: -
CDR3aa: CAISESFPTVYGYTF
CDR3nt: TGTGCCATCAGTGAATCCTTCCCGACGGTCTATGGCTACACCTTC

d_gene: -
j_gene: TRBJ2-7
v_gene: TRBV5-1
abundance: -
CDR3aa: CASRGQGSSYEQYF
CDR3nt: TGCGCCAGCAGGGGGCAGGGGAGCTCCTACGAGCAGTACTTC

d_gene: -
j_gene: TRBJ2-5
v_gene: TRBV11-2
abundance: -
CDR3aa: CASSLIPRLRYQETQYF
CDR3nt: TGTGCCAGCAGCTTAATCCCCCGGTTACGGTACCAAGAGACCCAGTACTTC

d_gene: TRBD1
j_gene: TRBJ1-4
v_gene: TRBV11-2
abundance: -
CDR3aa: CASTPYGQGGEKLFF
CDR3nt: TGTGCCAGCACCCCCTATGGACAGGGTGGCGAAAAACTGTTTTTT

d_gene: -
j_gene: TRBJ2-5
v_gene: TRBV2
abundance: -
CDR3aa: CASSEGWQQQETQYF
CDR3nt: TGTGCCAGCAGTGAAGGTTGGCAGCAACAAGAGACCCAGTACTTC

d_gene: -
j_gene: TRBJ2-4
v_gene: TRBV27
abundance: -
CDR3aa: CASGAQATPVDIQYF
CDR3nt: TGTGCCAGCGGAGCACAGGCCACTCCCGTGGACATTCAGTACTTC

d_gene: TRBD1
j_gene: TRBJ1-2
v_gene: TRBV5-4
abundance: -
CDR3aa: CASSRDRGSYGYTF
CDR3nt: TGTGCCAGCAGCAGGGACAGGGGGTCCTATGGCTACACCTTC

d_gene: -
j_gene: TRBJ1-1
v_gene: TRBV28
abundance: -
CDR3aa: CASSSLTRRVGAFF
CDR3nt: TGTGCCAGCAGTTCCTTGACAAGGAGGGTAGGGGCTTTCTTT

d_gene: -
j_gene: TRBJ2-7
v_gene: TRBV11-2
abundance: -
CDR3aa: CASSYSGPYEQYF
CDR3nt: TGTGCCAGCAGCTACTCCGGGCCCTACGAGCAGTACTTC

d_gene: TRBD2
j_gene: TRBJ2-1
v_gene: TRBV25-1
abundance: -
CDR3aa: CASGGLAGEAEQFF
CDR3nt: TGTGCCAGCGGCGGGCTAGCGGGAGAGGCTGAGCAGTTCTTC

d_gene: -
j_gene: TRBJ1-6
v_gene: TRBV28
abundance: -
CDR3aa: CASSWVGRGSPLHF
CDR3nt: TGTGCCAGCAGTTGGGTGGGGAGGGGTTCACCCCTCCACTTT

d_gene: TRBD2
j_gene: TRBJ2-7
v_gene: TRBV18
abundance: once
CDR3aa: CASSPFLPSGESYEQYF
CDR3nt: TGTGCCAGCTCACCATTTCTGCCTAGCGGGGAATCCTACGAGCAGTACTTC

d_gene: -
j_gene: TRBJ1-1
v_gene: TRBV5-1
abundance: -
CDR3aa: CASSLVYGHEAFF
CDR3nt: TGCGCCAGCAGCTTGGTTTATGGACACGAGGCTTTCTTT

d_gene: -
j_gene: TRBJ1-3
v_gene: TRBV2
abundance: -
CDR3aa: CASRALRGSGNTIYF
CDR3nt: TGTGCCAGCAGGGCTCTTAGGGGTTCTGGAAACACCATATATTTT

d_gene: TRBD2
j_gene: TRBJ2-3
v_gene: TRBV28
abundance: -
CDR3aa: CASSTRTSATADTQYF
CDR3nt: TGTGCCAGCAGCACGCGGACTAGCGCAACAGCAGATACGCAGTATTTT

d_gene: TRBD2
j_gene: TRBJ2-1
v_gene: TRBV9
abundance: -
CDR3aa: CASSVAPLAGDEQFF
CDR3nt: TGTGCCAGCAGCGTAGCCCCACTAGCGGGAGATGAGCAGTTCTTC

d_gene: -
j_gene: TRBJ2-3
v_gene: TRBV5-1
abundance: -
CDR3aa: CASSYVRGTDTQYF
CDR3nt: TGCGCCAGCAGCTACGTACGGGGCACAGATACGCAGTATTTT

d_gene: -
j_gene: TRBJ1-6
v_gene: TRBV2
abundance: -
CDR3aa: CASRTGPRQHSPLHF
CDR3nt: TGTGCCAGCCGGACGGGACCCAGGCAGCATTCACCCCTCCACTTT

d_gene: TRBD1
j_gene: TRBJ1-3
v_gene: TRBV7-2
abundance: -
CDR3aa: CASSGDRRYRNTIYF
CDR3nt: TGTGCCAGCAGCGGGGACAGGCGATATAGAAACACCATATATTTT

d_gene: TRBD2
j_gene: TRBJ2-6
v_gene: TRBV28
abundance: -
CDR3aa: CASSLGAAGGRSGANVLTF
CDR3nt: TGTGCCAGCAGTTTAGGGGCGGCGGGAGGACGCTCTGGGGCCAACGTCCTGACTTTC

d_gene: -
j_gene: TRBJ2-1
v_gene: TRBV4-1
abundance: once
CDR3aa: CASSPHPGINEQFF
CDR3nt: TGCGCCAGCAGCCCTCACCCGGGCATCAATGAGCAGTTCTTC

d_gene: TRBD2
j_gene: TRBJ2-1
v_gene: TRBV5-4
abundance: -
CDR3aa: CASSAQPGLARNNEQFF
CDR3nt: TGTGCCAGCAGCGCGCAGCCGGGACTAGCGAGAAACAATGAGCAGTTCTTC

d_gene: -
j_gene: TRBJ1-2
v_gene: TRBV28
abundance: -
CDR3aa: CASSIRQRVYGYTF
CDR3nt: TGTGCCAGCAGTATCAGACAGAGAGTCTATGGCTACACCTTC

d_gene: TRBD1
j_gene: TRBJ1-1
v_gene: TRBV5-1
abundance: -
CDR3aa: CASREGDRGFRNTEAFF
CDR3nt: TGCGCCAGCAGGGAGGGGGACAGGGGTTTTCGGAACACTGAAGCTTTCTTT

d_gene: -
j_gene: TRBJ1-2
v_gene: TRBV5-6
abundance: -
CDR3aa: CASRIYSGIPWYGYTF
CDR3nt: TGTGCCAGCAGGATCTACAGCGGGATCCCCTGGTATGGCTACACCTTC

d_gene: TRBD1
j_gene: TRBJ1-1
v_gene: TRBV29-1
abundance: -
CDR3aa: CSADRVGTEAFF
CDR3nt: TGCAGCGCCGACAGGGTCGGGACTGAAGCTTTCTTT

d_gene: -
j_gene: TRBJ1-1
v_gene: TRBV2
abundance: -
CDR3aa: CASSQVNTEAFF
CDR3nt: TGTGCCAGCAGCCAAGTGAACACTGAAGCTTTCTTT

d_gene: TRBD2
j_gene: TRBJ2-3
v_gene: TRBV7-2
abundance: -
CDR3aa: CASSLVRASGRDTQYF
CDR3nt: TGTGCCAGCAGCTTAGTACGGGCTAGCGGGAGGGATACGCAGTATTTT

d_gene: -
j_gene: TRBJ1-3
v_gene: TRBV6-1
abundance: -
CDR3aa: CASSEVNGGIFGNTIYF
CDR3nt: TGTGCCAGCAGTGAAGTGAATGGAGGGATCTTCGGAAACACCATATATTTT

d_gene: TRBD2
j_gene: TRBJ2-1
v_gene: TRBV28
abundance: -
CDR3aa: CASSLRYTSGSHNEQFF
CDR3nt: TGTGCCAGCAGTTTACGGTACACTAGCGGGAGTCACAATGAGCAGTTCTTC

d_gene: TRBD1
j_gene: TRBJ2-2
v_gene: TRBV5-1
abundance: -
CDR3aa: CASRPGTGGYGGELFF
CDR3nt: TGCGCCAGCAGACCCGGGACAGGGGGCTACGGCGGGGAGCTGTTTTTT

d_gene: TRBD1
j_gene: TRBJ1-3
v_gene: TRBV15
abundance: -
CDR3aa: CATSRKGTGKELSGNTIYF
CDR3nt: TGTGCCACCAGCAGAAAAGGGACAGGGAAGGAACTCTCTGGAAACACCATATATTTT

d_gene: TRBD2
j_gene: TRBJ2-3
v_gene: TRBV6-6
abundance: -
CDR3aa: CASSSGREQADTQYF
CDR3nt: TGTGCCAGCAGTAGCGGGAGGGAGCAAGCAGATACGCAGTATTTT

d_gene: -
j_gene: TRBJ2-3
v_gene: TRBV7-2
abundance: -
CDR3aa: CASSLASTSTDTQYF
CDR3nt: TGTGCCAGCAGCTTGGCCTCTACTAGCACAGATACGCAGTATTTT

d_gene: -
j_gene: TRBJ1-6
v_gene: TRBV10-3
abundance: -
CDR3aa: CAIRGLLNSALHF
CDR3nt: TGTGCCATCAGAGGCTTGTTAAATTCTGCCCTCCACTTT

d_gene: TRBD1
j_gene: TRBJ2-5
v_gene: TRBV28
abundance: once
CDR3aa: CASSVRQGQETQYF
CDR3nt: TGTGCCAGCAGTGTGCGACAGGGCCAAGAGACCCAGTACTTC

d_gene: TRBD1
j_gene: TRBJ1-4
v_gene: TRBV5-4
abundance: -
CDR3aa: CATKRDRGLGDDEKLFF
CDR3nt: TGTGCCACAAAAAGGGACAGGGGGCTGGGGGATGATGAAAAACTGTTTTTT

d_gene: TRBD1
j_gene: TRBJ2-2
v_gene: TRBV9
abundance: -
CDR3aa: CASSVGPTGGDTGELFF
CDR3nt: TGTGCCAGCAGCGTAGGTCCTACAGGGGGCGACACCGGGGAGCTGTTTTTT

d_gene: TRBD2
j_gene: TRBJ2-7
v_gene: TRBV10-3
abundance: few
CDR3aa: CAISDRTSGGSYEQYF
CDR3nt: TGTGCCATCAGTGACCGAACTAGCGGGGGCTCCTACGAGCAGTACTTC

d_gene: TRBD1
j_gene: TRBJ1-4
v_gene: TRBV7-2
abundance: -
CDR3aa: CASSQDRANEKLFF
CDR3nt: TGTGCCAGCAGCCAGGACAGGGCTAATGAAAAACTGTTTTTT